This T cell receptor beta chain was identified during a study of vaccination effects on CD4 cells after COVID-19. Sequencing used immunoSEQ multiplex PCR; TCRdb keeps in-frame clones, though not all of them. The sample holds under 35,000 clones, about 72% seen once. Overall study results and limits: Only a few convalescent patients and no early post-infection timepoints featured in the study. Clones that were induced by infection or by vaccine showed marked contraction late after vaccination.

Germline CDR1 SGHRS, CDR2 YFSETQ. Deletions cut 4 bases from V and 0 bases from J, with 12 bases between. The CDR3 covers 15 residues. On this clone itself: The antigen is undetermined.

Sequencing was preceded by expansion of antigen-specific CD4+ T cells with viral peptide pools in the ViraFEST assay. CD4+ T cell isolation took place after about 11 days of culture. Their SARS-CoV-2 infection, verified by PCR, occurred between March and December 2020. This specimen was CD4+ T cells from PBMCs cultured with a peptide pool, taken before COVID-19 vaccination. The genes are TRBV5-1 and TRBJ2-3; D tentatively fits TRBD1 or TRBD2 (5 bases each). This clonotype originated in a human donor who had a prior SARS-CoV-2 infection. CDR3 residues: CASSERGPSTDTQYF. The CDR3 bases are TGCGCCAGCAGCGAGAGGGGTCCTAGCACAGATACGCAGTATTTT.